A selection of T cell receptor beta chains follows, all from one sample in a study of T-cell reconstitution after alpha-beta-depleted transplantation in children. Each CDR3 protein gets one entry after TCRdb re-called the PCR reads with MiXCR. The sample has a few hundred thousand distinct CDR3 sequences; 9.7% are singletons. The sample in question was PBMCs from the stem cell graft donor, obtained from the stem cell graft. The source is a human donor who donated a stem cell graft to a child with SCID. Both conserved end residues are part of each CDR3. Each record gives: V gene, clone size, D gene, J gene, CDR3 DNA, CDR3 protein. D genes are given only for firm matches. Size values are once, few and many counts, or a class for expanded clones, and some rows have none.

>TRBV15|many|-|TRBJ2-1
TGTGCCACCAGCGAGGACGGTCGCTCCTACAATGAGCAGTTCTTC
CATSEDGRSYNEQFF
>TRBV4-2|-|-|TRBJ1-6
TGTGCCAGCAGCCCGGACGGGGAGGGTTCACCCCTCCACTTT
CASSPDGEGSPLHF
>TRBV7-2|many|TRBD2|TRBJ2-1
TGTGCCAGCAGCCCTTTTAGCGGGGGGTTGTACAATGAGCAGTTCTTC
CASSPFSGGLYNEQFF
>TRBV20-1|many|TRBD1|TRBJ2-1
TGCAGTGCTAGCCGGGACAGGTATTACAATGAGCAGTTCTTC
CSASRDRYYNEQFF
>TRBV3-1|many|-|TRBJ1-5
TGTGCCAGCAGCCAAGGCGGACATAGGGTTCAGCCCCAGCATTTT
CASSQGGHRVQPQHF
>TRBV28|many|-|TRBJ2-7
TGTGCCAGCAGTTTATCTCCGGGGGGCGCGTGGTACGAGCAGTACTTC
CASSLSPGGAWYEQYF
>TRBV4-3|many|TRBD1|TRBJ1-2
TGCGCCAGCAGCCAAGAGGTCAGGGGGTCGCCCTATGGCTACACCTTC
CASSQEVRGSPYGYTF
>TRBV7-2|many|-|TRBJ2-3
TGTGCCAGCAGCTTAGTACCGGCTGGAGATACGCAGTATTTT
CASSLVPAGDTQYF
>TRBV20-1|few|TRBD1|TRBJ1-1
TGCAGTGCTAGCTATTTACAGGGGCGGGATACTGAAGCTTTCTTT
CSASYLQGRDTEAFF
>TRBV5-1|-|TRBD1|TRBJ2-1
TGCGCCAGCAGCCTCGACAGGGGCCACGGGACTGAGCAGTTCTTC
CASSLDRGHGTEQFF
>TRBV2|many|TRBD2|TRBJ2-2
TGTGCCAGCAGTCGGGCACTCGGGAGGACCGGGGAGCTGTTTTTT
CASSRALGRTGELFF
>TRBV5-1|many|TRBD1|TRBJ1-1
TGCGCCAGCAGCCTCAGGGGGCAGGGCACTGAAGCTTTCTTT
CASSLRGQGTEAFF
>TRBV5-1|few|TRBD1|TRBJ2-2
TGCGCCAGCAGCAGGACAGGGTTCAACACCGGGGAGCTGTTTTTT
CASSRTGFNTGELFF
>TRBV20-1|many|TRBD2|TRBJ2-2
TGCAGTGCTAGAGCGGGGGGGCTGAGCGGGGAGCTGTTTTTT
CSARAGGLSGELFF